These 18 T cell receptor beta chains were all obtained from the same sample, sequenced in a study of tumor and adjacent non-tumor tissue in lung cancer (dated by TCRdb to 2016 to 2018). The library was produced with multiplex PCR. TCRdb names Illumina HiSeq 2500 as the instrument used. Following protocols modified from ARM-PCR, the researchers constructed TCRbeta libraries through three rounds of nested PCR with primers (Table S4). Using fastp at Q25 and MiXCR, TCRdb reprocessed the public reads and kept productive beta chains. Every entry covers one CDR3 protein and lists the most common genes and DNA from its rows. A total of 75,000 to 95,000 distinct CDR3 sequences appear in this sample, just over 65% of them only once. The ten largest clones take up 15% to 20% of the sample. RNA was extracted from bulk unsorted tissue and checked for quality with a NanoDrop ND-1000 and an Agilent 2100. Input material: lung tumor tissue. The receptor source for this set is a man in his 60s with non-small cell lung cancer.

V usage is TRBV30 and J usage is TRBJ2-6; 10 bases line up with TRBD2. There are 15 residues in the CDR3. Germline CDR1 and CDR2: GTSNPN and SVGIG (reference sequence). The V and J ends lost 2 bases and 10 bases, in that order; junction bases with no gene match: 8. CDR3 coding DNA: TGTGCCTGGAGTATAGTACTAGCGGGACTTAACGTCCTGACTTTC. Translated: CAWSIVLAGLNVLTF.

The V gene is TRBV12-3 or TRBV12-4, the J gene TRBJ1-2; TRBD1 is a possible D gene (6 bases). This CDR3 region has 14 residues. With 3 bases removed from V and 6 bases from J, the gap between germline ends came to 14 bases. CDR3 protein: CASSFRGAGDGYTF. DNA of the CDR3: TGTGCCAGCAGTTTCCGAGGGGCAGGGGATGGCTACACCTTC.

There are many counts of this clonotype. CDR3 sequence (DNA): TGTGCCAGCTCCTCGGGGACCACTAACTATGGCTACACCTTC. Translated, it gives CASSSGTTNYGYTF. The chain recombines TRBV4-2 with TRBJ1-2, with D possibly TRBD1 on 5 matching bases. The V gene lost 8 bases and the J gene lost 0 bases, with 13 bases spanning the gap. CDR3 length equals 14 residues. Germline-derived CDR1 and CDR2 are LGHNA and YNFKEQ.

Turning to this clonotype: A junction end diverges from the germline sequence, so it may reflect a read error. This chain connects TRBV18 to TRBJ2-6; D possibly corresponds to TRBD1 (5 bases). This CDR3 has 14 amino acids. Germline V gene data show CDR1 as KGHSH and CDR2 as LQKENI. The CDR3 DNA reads TGTGCCAGCTCACCGGGATCTGGGGCCAACGTCCGGACTTTC. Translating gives CASSPGSGANVRTF.

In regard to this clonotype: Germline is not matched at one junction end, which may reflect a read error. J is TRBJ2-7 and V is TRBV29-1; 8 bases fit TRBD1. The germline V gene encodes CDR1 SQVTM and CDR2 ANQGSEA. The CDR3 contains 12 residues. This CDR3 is CSVACTGGGQYF. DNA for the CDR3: TGCAGCGTTGCTTGTACAGGGGGTGGGCAGTACTTT.

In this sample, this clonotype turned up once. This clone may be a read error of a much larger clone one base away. The CDR3 protein is CASSTGQGGGYGYTF. The CDR3 nucleotides read TGCGCCAGCAGCACCGGACAGGGAGGGGGCTATGGCTACACCTTC. The gene calls are TRBV5-1 and TRBJ1-2; 8 bases fit TRBD1. Germline CDR1 and CDR2: SGHRS and YFSETQ. The CDR3 extends over 15 amino acids. Trimming cost V 4 bases and J 4 bases; bases outside gene matches: 9.

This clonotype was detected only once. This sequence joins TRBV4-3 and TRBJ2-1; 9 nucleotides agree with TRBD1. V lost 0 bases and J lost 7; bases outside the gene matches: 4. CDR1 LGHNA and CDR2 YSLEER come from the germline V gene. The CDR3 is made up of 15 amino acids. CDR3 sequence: CASSQEGTGRNEQFF. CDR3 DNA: TGCGCCAGCAGCCAAGAAGGGACAGGGCGTAATGAGCAGTTCTTC.

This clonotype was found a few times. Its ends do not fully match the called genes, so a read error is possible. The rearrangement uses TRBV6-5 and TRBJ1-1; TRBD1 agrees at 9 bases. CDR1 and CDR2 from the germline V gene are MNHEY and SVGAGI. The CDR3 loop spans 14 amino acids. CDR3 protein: CASRGTGMDTEAFF. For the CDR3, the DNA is TGTGCCAGCAGGGGGACAGGGATGGACACTGAGGCTTTCTTT.

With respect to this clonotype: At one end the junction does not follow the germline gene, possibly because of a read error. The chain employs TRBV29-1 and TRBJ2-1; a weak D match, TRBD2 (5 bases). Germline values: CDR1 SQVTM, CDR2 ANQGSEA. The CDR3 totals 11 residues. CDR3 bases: TGTAGCGTCTTCGGGCCAAATGAGCAGTTCTTC. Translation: CSVFGPNEQFF.

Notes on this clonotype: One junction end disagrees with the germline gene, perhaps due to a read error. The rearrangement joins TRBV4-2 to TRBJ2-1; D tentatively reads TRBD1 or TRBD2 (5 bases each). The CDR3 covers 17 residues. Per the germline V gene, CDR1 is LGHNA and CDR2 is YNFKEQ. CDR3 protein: CTSSQGGSGPSEEEQFF. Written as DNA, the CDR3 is TGTACCAGCAGCCAGGGTGGGTCGGGGCCCTCGGAAGAAGAGCAATTCTTC.

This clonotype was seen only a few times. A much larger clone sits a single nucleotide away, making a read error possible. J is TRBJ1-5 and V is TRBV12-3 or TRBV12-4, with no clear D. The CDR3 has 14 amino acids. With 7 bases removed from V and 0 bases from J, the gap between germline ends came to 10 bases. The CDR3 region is CASKVELSNQPQHF. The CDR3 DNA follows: TGTGCCAGCAAGGTGGAACTTAGCAATCAGCCCCAGCATTTT.

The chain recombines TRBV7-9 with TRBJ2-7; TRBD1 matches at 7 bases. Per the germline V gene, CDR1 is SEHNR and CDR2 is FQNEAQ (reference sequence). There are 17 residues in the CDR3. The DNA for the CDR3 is TGTCAGCAGCCAAGGCGACACGGACAGGCTACCATTTACGAGCAGTACTTC. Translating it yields CQQPRRHGQATIYEQYF.

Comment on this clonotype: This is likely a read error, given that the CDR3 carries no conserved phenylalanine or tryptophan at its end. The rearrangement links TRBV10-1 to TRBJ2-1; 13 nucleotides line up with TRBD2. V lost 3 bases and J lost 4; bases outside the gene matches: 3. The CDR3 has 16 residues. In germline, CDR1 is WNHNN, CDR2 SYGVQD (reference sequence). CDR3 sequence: CASSDGLAGVYNEQFS. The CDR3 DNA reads TGCGCCAGCAGTGATGGACTAGCGGGGGTTTACAATGAGCAGTTCTCT.

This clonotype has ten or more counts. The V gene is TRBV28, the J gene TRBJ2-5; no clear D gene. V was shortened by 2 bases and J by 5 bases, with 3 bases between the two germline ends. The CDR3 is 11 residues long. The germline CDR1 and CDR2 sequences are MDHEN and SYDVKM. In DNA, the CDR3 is TGTGCCAGCAGTTTACGGGAGACCCAGTACTTC. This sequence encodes CASSLRETQYF.

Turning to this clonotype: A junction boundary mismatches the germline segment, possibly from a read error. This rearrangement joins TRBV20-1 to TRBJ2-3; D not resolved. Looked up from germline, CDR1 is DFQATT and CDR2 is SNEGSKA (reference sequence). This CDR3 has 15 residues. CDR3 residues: CSARTQRPHTDTQCF. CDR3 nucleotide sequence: TGCAGTGCTAGAACCCAAAGGCCCCACACAGATACGCAGTGTTTT.

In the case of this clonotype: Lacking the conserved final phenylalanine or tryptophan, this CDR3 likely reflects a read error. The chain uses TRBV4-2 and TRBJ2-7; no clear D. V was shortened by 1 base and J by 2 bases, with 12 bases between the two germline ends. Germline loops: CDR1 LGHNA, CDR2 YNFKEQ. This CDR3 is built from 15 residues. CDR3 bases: TGTGCCAGCAGCCAAGTCGCCAGTGGGACCTACGAGCAGTACTCC. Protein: CASSQVASGTYEQYS.

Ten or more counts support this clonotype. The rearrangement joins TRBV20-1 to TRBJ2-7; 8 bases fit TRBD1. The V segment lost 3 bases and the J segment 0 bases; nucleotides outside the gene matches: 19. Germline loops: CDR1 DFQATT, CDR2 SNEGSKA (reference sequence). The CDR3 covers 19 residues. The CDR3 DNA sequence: TGCAGTGCTAGGTGTATCTTATGGAATCAGGGGGCCGGCTCCTACGAGCAGTACTTC. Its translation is CSARCILWNQGAGSYEQYF.

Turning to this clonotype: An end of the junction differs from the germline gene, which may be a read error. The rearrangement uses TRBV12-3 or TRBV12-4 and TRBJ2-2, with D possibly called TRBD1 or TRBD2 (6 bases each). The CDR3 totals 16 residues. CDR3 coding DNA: TGTGCCAGAAGTTTAGTAGGGGGGAGCGCCACCGGGGGGCTGTTTTTT. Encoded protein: CARSLVGGSATGGLFF.